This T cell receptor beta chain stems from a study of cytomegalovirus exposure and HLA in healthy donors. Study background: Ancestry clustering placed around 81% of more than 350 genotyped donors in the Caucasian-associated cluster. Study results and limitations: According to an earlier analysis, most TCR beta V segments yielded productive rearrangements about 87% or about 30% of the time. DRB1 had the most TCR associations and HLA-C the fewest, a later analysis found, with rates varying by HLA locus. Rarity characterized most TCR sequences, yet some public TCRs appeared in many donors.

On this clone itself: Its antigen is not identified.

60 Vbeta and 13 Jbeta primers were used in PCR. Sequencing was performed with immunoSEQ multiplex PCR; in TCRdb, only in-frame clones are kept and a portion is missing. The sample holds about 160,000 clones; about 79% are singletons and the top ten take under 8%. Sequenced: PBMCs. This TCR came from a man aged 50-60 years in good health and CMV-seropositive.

The CDR3 spells CASSATGTDYEKLFF. The CDR3 DNA follows: TGTGCCAGCAGCGCAACCGGGACAGACTATGAAAAACTGTTTTTT. The J gene is TRBJ1-4, the V gene TRBV9, with 7 positions matching TRBD1. Trimming removed 3 bases from V and 6 bases from J; junction bases left unmatched: 8. CDR1 is SGDLS, CDR2 YYNGEE, per germline. There are 15 residues in the CDR3. The variable domain in full, with the rest retrieved from reference TRBV9 and TRBJ1-4, is DSGVTQTPKHLITATGQRVTLRCSPRSGDLSVYWYQQSLDQGLQFLIQYYNGEERAKGNILERFSAQQFPDLHSELNLSSLELGDSALYFCASSATGTDYEKLFFGSGTQLSVL.